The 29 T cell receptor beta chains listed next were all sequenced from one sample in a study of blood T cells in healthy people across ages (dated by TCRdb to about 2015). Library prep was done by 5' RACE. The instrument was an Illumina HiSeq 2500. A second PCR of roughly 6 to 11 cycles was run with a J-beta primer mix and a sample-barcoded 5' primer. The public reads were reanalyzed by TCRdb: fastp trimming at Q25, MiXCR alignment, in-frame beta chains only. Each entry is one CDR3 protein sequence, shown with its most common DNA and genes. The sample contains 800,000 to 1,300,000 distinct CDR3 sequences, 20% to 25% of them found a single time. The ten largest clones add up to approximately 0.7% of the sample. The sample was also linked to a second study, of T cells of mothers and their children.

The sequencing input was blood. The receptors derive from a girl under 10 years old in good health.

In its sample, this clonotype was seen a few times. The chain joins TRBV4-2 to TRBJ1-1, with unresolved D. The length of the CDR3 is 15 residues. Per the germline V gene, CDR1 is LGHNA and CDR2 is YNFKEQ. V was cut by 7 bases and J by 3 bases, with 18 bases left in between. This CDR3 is CASTTGAGVDTEAFF. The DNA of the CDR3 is TGTGCCAGCACCACGGGAGCAGGAGTGGACACTGAAGCTTTCTTT.

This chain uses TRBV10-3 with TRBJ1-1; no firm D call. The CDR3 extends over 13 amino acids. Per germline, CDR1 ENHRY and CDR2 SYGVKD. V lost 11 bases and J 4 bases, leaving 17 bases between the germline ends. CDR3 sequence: CAAKDREGTEAFF. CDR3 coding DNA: TGTGCCGCTAAGGACCGGGAGGGCACTGAAGCTTTCTTT.

In DNA form, the CDR3 reads TGTGCCATCAGTGAACGGGGGGCGAGCCTCACTGAAGCTTTCTTT. Protein product: CAISERGASLTEAFF. This sequence joins TRBV10-3 and TRBJ1-1, with a possible D match to TRBD1 (6 bases). Trimming left V 3 bases short and J 4 bases short, with 15 bases between. The germline CDR1 and CDR2 sequences are ENHRY and SYGVKD. This CDR3 comprises 15 residues.

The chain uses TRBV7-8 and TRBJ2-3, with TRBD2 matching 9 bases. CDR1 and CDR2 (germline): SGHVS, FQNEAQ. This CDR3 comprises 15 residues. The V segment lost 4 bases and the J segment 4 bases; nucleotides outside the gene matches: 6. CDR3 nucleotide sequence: TGTGCCAGCAGCTCGGGACTAGCCGCGGCAGATACGCAGTATTTT. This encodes CASSSGLAAADTQYF.

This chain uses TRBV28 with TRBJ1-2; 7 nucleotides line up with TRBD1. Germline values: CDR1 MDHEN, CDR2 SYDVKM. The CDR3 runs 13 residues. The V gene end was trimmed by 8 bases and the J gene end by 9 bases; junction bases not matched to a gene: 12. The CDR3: CASFTLLQGSYTF. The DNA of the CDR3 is TGTGCCAGCTTCACACTCCTACAGGGGAGCTACACCTTC.

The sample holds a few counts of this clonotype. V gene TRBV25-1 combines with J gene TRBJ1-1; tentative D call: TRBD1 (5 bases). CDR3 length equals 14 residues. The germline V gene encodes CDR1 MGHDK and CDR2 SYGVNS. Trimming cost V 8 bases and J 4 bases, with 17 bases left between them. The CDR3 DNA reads TGTGCCAGCCGCCCAGGGCAGGAGGGCACTGAAGCTTTCTTT. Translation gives CASRPGQEGTEAFF.

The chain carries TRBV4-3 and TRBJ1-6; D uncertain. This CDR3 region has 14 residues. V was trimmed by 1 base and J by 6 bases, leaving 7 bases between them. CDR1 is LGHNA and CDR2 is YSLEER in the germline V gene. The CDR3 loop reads CASSQAVVNSPLHF. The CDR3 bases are TGCGCCAGCAGCCAAGCGGTCGTTAATTCACCCCTCCACTTT.

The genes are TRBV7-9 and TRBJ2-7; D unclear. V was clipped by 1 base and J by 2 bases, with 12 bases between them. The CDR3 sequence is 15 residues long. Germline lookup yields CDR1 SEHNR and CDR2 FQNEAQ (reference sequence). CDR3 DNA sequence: TGTGCCAGCAGCTTAGATAGGCGAGGTCCCTACGAGCAGTACTTC. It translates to CASSLDRRGPYEQYF.

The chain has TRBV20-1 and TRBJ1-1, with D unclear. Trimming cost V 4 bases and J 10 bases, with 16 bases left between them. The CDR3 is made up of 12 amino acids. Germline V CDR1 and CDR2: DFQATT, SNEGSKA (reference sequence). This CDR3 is CSAITTERGAFF. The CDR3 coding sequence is TGCAGTGCTATTACGACTGAGCGAGGAGCTTTCTTT.

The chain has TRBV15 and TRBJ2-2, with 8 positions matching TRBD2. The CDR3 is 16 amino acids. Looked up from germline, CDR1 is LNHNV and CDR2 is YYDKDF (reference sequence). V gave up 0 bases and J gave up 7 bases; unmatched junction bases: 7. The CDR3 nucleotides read TGTGCCACCAGCAGAGATCGGCGGGAGGAGCACGGGGAGCTGTTTTTT. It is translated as CATSRDRREEHGELFF.

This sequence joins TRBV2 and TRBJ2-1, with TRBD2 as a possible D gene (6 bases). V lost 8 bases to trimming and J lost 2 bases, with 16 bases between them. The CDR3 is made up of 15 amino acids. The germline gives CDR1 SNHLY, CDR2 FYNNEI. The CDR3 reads CASFTPPGAYNEQFF. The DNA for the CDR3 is TGTGCCAGCTTTACGCCCCCGGGGGCCTACAATGAGCAGTTCTTC.

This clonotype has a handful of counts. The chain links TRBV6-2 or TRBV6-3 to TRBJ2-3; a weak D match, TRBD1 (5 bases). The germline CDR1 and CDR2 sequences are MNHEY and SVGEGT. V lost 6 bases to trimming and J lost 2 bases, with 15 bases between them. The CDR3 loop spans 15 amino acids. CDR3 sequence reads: CASSGQPLSTDTQYF. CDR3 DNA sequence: TGTGCCAGCAGCGGACAACCGCTATCCACAGATACGCAGTATTTT.

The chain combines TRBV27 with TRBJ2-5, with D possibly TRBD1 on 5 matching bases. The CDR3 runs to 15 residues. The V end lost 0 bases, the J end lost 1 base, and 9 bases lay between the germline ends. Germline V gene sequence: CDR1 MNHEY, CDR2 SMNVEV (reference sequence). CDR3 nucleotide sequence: TGTGCCAGCAGTTTATCGGGGCTAGGCCAAGAGACCCAGTACTTC. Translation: CASSLSGLGQETQYF.

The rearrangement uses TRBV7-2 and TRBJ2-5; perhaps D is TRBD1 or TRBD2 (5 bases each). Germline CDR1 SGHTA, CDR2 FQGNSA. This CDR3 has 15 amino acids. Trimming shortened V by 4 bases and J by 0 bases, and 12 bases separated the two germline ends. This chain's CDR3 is CASSSGPEYQETQYF. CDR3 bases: TGTGCCAGCAGCTCGGGACCCGAGTACCAAGAGACCCAGTACTTC. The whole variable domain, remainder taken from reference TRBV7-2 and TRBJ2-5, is GAGVSQSPSNKVTEKGKDVELRCDPISGHTALYWYRQSLGQGLEFLIYFQGNSAPDKSGLPSDRFSAERTGGSVSTLTIQRTQQEDSAVYLCASSSGPEYQETQYFGPGTRLLVL.

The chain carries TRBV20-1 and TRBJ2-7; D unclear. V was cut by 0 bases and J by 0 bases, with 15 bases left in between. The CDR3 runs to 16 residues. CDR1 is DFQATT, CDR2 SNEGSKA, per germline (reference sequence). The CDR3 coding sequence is TGCAGTGCTAGAGATGTGTATACGGCCGACTCCTACGAGCAGTACTTC. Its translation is CSARDVYTADSYEQYF.

The CDR3 region has the DNA TGTGCCAGCAGCCAGGGCCCAGGGCAGCCGGGGCATTTT. Protein: CASSQGPGQPGHF. The chain joins TRBV3-1 to TRBJ1-5; a weak D match, TRBD1 (5 bases). From germline, CDR1 is LGHDT and CDR2 YNNKEL (reference sequence). This CDR3 has 13 residues. V was pared by 3 bases and J by 15 bases, with 18 bases between. Complete variable domain (other parts from reference TRBV3-1 and TRBJ1-5): DTAVSQTPKYLVTQMGNDKSIKCEQNLGHDTMYWYKQDSKKFLKIMFSYNNKELIINETVPNRFSPKSPDKAHLNLHINSLELGDSAVYFCASSQGPGQPGHFGDGTRLSIL.

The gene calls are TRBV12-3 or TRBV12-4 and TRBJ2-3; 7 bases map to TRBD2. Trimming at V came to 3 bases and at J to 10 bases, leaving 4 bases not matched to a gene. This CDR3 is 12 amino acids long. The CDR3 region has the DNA TGTGCCAGCAGTTTGCGGGAGAGAGCGCAGTATTTT. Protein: CASSLRERAQYF.

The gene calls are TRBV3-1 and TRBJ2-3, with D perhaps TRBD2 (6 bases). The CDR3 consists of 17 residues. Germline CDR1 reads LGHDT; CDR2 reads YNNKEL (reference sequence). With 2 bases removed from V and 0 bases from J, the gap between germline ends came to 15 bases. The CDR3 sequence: CASSQPVLASSTDTQYF. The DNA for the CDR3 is TGTGCCAGCAGCCAACCCGTACTAGCATCTAGCACAGATACGCAGTATTTT.

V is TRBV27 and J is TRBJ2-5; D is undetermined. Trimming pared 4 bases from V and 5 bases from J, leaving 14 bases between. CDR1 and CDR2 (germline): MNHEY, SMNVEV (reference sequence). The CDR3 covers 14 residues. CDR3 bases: TGTGCCAGCAGTTCTCTGGCTTATACGGAGACCCAGTACTTC. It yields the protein CASSSLAYTETQYF.

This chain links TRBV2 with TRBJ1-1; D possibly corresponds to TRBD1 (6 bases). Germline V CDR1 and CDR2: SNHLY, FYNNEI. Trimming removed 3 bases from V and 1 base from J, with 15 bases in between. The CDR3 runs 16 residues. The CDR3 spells CASSDPTTGPNTEAFF. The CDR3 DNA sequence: TGTGCCAGCAGTGACCCAACGACAGGCCCGAACACTGAAGCTTTCTTT.

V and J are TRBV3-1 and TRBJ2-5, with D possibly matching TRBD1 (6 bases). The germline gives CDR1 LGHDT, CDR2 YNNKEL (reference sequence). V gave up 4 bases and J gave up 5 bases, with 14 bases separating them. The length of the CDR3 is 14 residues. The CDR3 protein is CASSRQETLETQYF. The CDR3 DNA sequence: TGTGCCAGCAGCCGACAGGAAACCTTGGAGACCCAGTACTTC.

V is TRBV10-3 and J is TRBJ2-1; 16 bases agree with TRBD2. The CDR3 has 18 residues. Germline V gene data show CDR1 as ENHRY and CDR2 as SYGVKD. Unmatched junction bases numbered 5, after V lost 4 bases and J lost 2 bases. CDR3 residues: CAISATGTSGGAYNEQFF. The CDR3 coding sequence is TGTGCCATCAGTGCCACCGGGACTAGCGGGGGGGCCTACAATGAGCAGTTCTTC.

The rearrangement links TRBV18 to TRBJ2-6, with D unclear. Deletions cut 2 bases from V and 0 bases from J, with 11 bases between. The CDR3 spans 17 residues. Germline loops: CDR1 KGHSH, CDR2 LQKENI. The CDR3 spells CASSPLFLTSGANVLTF. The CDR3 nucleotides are TGTGCCAGCTCACCATTGTTTTTGACCTCTGGGGCCAACGTCCTGACTTTC.

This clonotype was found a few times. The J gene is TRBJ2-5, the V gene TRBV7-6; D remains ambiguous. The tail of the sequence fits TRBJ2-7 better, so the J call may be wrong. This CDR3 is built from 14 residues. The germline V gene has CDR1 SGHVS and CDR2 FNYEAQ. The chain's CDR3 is CASRLNPGAYEQYF. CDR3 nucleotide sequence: TGTGCCAGCAGACTCAACCCTGGGGCCTACGAGCAGTACTTC.

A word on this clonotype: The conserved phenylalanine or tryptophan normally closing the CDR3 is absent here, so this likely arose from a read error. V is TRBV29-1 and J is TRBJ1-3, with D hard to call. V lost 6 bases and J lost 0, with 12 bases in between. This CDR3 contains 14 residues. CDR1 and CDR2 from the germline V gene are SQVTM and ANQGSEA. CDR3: CSVAGLFSGNTIYL. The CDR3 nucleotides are TGCAGCGTCGCTGGTCTTTTCTCTGGAAACACCATATATCTT.

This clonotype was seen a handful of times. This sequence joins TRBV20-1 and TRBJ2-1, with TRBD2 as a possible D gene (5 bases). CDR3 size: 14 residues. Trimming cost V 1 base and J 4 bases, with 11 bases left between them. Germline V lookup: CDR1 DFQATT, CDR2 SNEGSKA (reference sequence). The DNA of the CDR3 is TGCAGTGCTAGAGCTCTCCCGGGGTACAATGAGCAGTTCTTC. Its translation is CSARALPGYNEQFF.

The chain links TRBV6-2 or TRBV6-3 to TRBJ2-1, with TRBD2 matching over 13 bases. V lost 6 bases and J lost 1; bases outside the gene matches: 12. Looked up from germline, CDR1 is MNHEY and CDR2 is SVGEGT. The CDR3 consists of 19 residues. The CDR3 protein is CASSGGLAGDGVSYNEQFF. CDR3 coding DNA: TGTGCCAGCAGCGGAGGACTAGCGGGAGATGGGGTATCCTACAATGAGCAGTTCTTC.

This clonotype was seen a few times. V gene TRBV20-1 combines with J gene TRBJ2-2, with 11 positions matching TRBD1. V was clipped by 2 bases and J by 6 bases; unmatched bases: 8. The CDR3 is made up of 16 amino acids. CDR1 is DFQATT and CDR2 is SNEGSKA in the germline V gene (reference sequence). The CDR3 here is CSARSSGQGGAGELFF. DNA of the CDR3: TGCAGTGCTAGATCCTCGGGACAGGGGGGTGCCGGGGAGCTGTTTTTT.

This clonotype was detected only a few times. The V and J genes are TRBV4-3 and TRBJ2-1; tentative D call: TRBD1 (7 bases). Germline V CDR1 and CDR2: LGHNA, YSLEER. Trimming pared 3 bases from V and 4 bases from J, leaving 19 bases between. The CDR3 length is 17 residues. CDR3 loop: CASSQVLSGRGYNEQFF. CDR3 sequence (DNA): TGCGCCAGCAGCCAGGTCCTTAGCGGCAGGGGGTACAATGAGCAGTTCTTC.